This T cell receptor (beta chain) is drawn from a study of CD8 T cells in Susac syndrome. Negative isolation yielded the CD8+ and CD4+ T cells, while FACS enriched the TEMRA cells. V shed 2 bases and J shed 7 bases, with 6 bases lying between them. Germline V lookup: CDR1 MNHEY, CDR2 SVGEGT. There are 12 residues in the CDR3. Reverse transcription used roughly 0.5 to 1 ug RNA and random hexamers. The CDR3 of TCR beta was amplified by immunoSEQ multiplex PCR across 54 Vbeta and 13 Jbeta. TCRdb used MiXCR to reprocess the immunoSEQ multiplex PCR reads, holding one entry per CDR3 protein. The table records a few hundred thousand distinct CDR3 sequences, 80% to 95% of them present only once.

The sequenced sample was CD8+ T cells from PBMCs. The V gene is TRBV6-2 or TRBV6-3, the J gene TRBJ2-1, with D unresolved. The receptor was isolated from a human donor with multiple sclerosis. Here the CDR3 DNA reads TGTGCCAGCAGTTACGAGGAGAATGAGCAGTTCTTC. It yields the protein CASSYEENEQFF.